The rows below give T cell receptor beta chains drawn from one sample of a study of T cell clusters in autoimmune cytopenias. TCRdb re-called the multiplex PCR reads and catalogs CDR3 proteins one per entry, DNA excluded. This sample's table reports around 11,000 distinct CDR3 sequences. These records were also assigned to another study, of T cell repertoires in aging, cancer and after chemotherapy.

Sequences were obtained from peripheral blood. The receptor source for this set is a human donor in good health. Each CDR3 is given with its conserved first and last residue. The size field is filled for only some rows; it gives once, few, many or a size class.

J gene | clone size | V gene | CDR3 protein
TRBJ1-2 | medium-sized | TRBV20-1 | CSARDPLGRDKDGYTF
TRBJ2-3 | NA | TRBV28 | CASSSHPRSGGGGPDTQYF
TRBJ2-1 | medium-sized | TRBV6-5 | CASSYSSEQFF
TRBJ2-5 | NA | TRBV20-1 | CSATTDQETQYF
TRBJ2-2 | medium-sized | TRBV18 | CASSPPFSPTNTGELFF
TRBJ2-7 | medium-sized | TRBV29-1 | CSVGGRGYEQYF
TRBJ2-7 | medium-sized | TRBV19 | CASSPTGGRYEQYF
TRBJ2-3 | medium-sized | TRBV7-2 | CASSAGLSDTQYF
TRBJ2-3 | NA | TRBV5-6 | CASSSIPLELVVHTQYF
TRBJ2-1 | NA | TRBV18 | CASSPGVQQGNEQFF
TRBJ1-2 | NA | TRBV6-4 | CASSDSIERGRFSGYTF
TRBJ1-3 | medium-sized | TRBV5-3 | CARSLRTGDGNTIYF
TRBJ1-2 | medium-sized | TRBV12-3/TRBV12-4 | CASSLGGQGSGYTF
TRBJ2-1 | NA | TRBV5-6 | CASSFGTRRGGRNEQFF
TRBJ1-5 | NA | TRBV2 | CASNPTDSNQPQHF
TRBJ2-3 | NA | TRBV20-1 | CSARTSGGADTQYF
TRBJ2-3 | NA | TRBV7-7 | CASSLSQFNTQYF